This T cell receptor (beta chain) was sequenced in a study of OX40 agonist ivuxolimab in advanced cancers. Overall study context: Head and neck, renal cell, melanoma or hepatocellular carcinoma were the cancers that dose-escalation patients had.

TCRdb's table, derived via immunoSEQ multiplex PCR, lists solely in-frame clones and lacks some. The profile shows more than 9,000 clones, approximately 57% of them singletons. Germline CDR1 reads SQVTM; CDR2 reads ANQGSEA. The germline V and J ends were trimmed by 6 bases and 2 bases, with 13 bases remaining between them. The length of the CDR3 is 13 residues. This chain links TRBV29-1 with TRBJ1-2; D call uncertain. The receptor was isolated from an adult with an advanced solid tumor such as melanoma, head and neck, liver or kidney cancer. Here the sequenced sample was CD4+ or CD8+ T cells sorted from blood, taken in a trial of the OX40 agonist ivuxolimab. As DNA, the CDR3 is TGCAGCGTCGGTTCCGGGCAGAACTATGGCTACACCTTC. Encoded protein: CSVGSGQNYGYTF.